Sequencing of this T cell receptor (beta chain) was carried out in a study of T cell repertoires in cytomegalovirus infection. Study summary: An indication of both CMV infection and matching HLA type came from public TCR beta signatures. Overall study results and limits: The ex vivo response was dominated by HLA-C-restricted CMV-specific TCR beta clonotypes. Cumulated frequencies of public TCR beta families served to identify carriers of CMV plus the relevant HLA.

This clonotype was seen only a few times. The antigen is undetermined. TCRdb called the reads again in MiXCR, with one record for every CDR3 protein. The table has approximately 150,000 distinct CDR3 sequences, 5.5% to 8% seen once. The ends were cut back, 2 bases at V and 1 base at J, with 15 bases in the middle. This CDR3 is built from 18 residues. CDR1 and CDR2 from the germline V gene are SGHAT and FQNNGV. This rearrangement joins TRBV11-2 to TRBJ2-6; D gene ambiguous. The sequence came from a human donor in good health (CMV status not recorded). Some clones in this sample may be carry-over from other donors' samples. Sequencing input: PBMCs. DNA for the CDR3: TGTGCCAGCAGCTTATTGTGGCCGACCAATTCTGGGGCCAACGTCCTGACTTTC. Its translation is CASSLLWPTNSGANVLTF.